A selection of T cell receptor beta chains follows, all from one sample in a study of blood T cell repertoires in COVID-19. Sequencing used immunoSEQ multiplex PCR; TCRdb keeps in-frame clones, though not all of them. This repertoire shows around 140,000 clones, approximately 92% found once; its top ten account for about an eighth. The specimen was peripheral blood. Receptors were obtained from a man younger than 35 with COVID-19, enrolled during active disease. Each CDR3 is given with its conserved first and last residue. The D gene is left open where the match is weak. Rows may omit the clone size; those that give it use once, few, many or a size class.

v_call	clone_size	j_call	d_call	cdr3_nt	cdr3_aa
TRBV13	NA	TRBJ1-1	TRBD1	TGTGCCAGCAGCTTAGGCCCCGGGACAGGGGTAGGCACTGAAGCTTTCTTT	CASSLGPGTGVGTEAFF
TRBV14	once	TRBJ2-3	NA	TGTGCCAGCAGCGGCCCCGGCGGTACGCAGTATTTT	CASSGPGGTQYF
TRBV5-4	NA	TRBJ2-1	NA	TGTGCCAGCAGCCGACACTCTGCTGTCAATGAGCAGTTCTTC	CASSRHSAVNEQFF
TRBV13	once	TRBJ1-1	NA	TGTGCCAGCAGCACCGGAAGGGAGGCTTTCTTT	CASSTGREAFF
TRBV7-2	NA	TRBJ1-3	NA	TGTGCCAGCAGCTTAGTACCCCTATGCTGCGGAAACACCATATATTTT	CASSLVPLCCGNTIYF
TRBV7-6	NA	TRBJ2-7	TRBD1	TGTGCCAGCAGTCCCATACAGGGGGCGTCCTACGAGCAGTACTTC	CASSPIQGASYEQYF
TRBV6-5	few	TRBJ2-7	TRBD2	TGTGCCACACAGCGGGAGATAATCTACGAGCAGTACTTC	CATQREIIYEQYF
TRBV7-2	NA	TRBJ2-7	NA	TGTGCCAGTAGAGGAGAGACCTACGAGCAGTACTTC	CASRGETYEQYF
TRBV28	NA	TRBJ2-7	TRBD2	TGTGCCAGCATCCCGTCGGGCGGGAGACTCTACGAGCAGTACTTC	CASIPSGGRLYEQYF
TRBV28	NA	TRBJ2-7	NA	TGTGCCAGCAGTTTACTCAGATCGGAGGACGAGCAGTACTTC	CASSLLRSEDEQYF
TRBV7-8	NA	TRBJ2-5	NA	TGTGCCAGCAGCCCCGTCCGACATTGGGAGACCCAGTACTTC	CASSPVRHWETQYF
TRBV7-8	once	TRBJ1-1	NA	TGTGCCAGCAGCTTAGGGGGCAGCTCCATGAACACTGAAGCTTTCTTT	CASSLGGSSMNTEAFF
TRBV11-3	NA	TRBJ2-3	TRBD2	TGTGCCAGCAGCTCCGGGACTAGCGGCCGCTCAGATACGCAGTATTTT	CASSSGTSGRSDTQYF
TRBV28	NA	TRBJ2-7	NA	TGTGCCAGCAGTGGGCCAGGGGCCTACGAGCAGTACTTC	CASSGPGAYEQYF
TRBV18	NA	TRBJ2-7	TRBD1	TGTGCCAGCTCACCGCGGGGACAGGGGGTGGACGAGCAGTACTTC	CASSPRGQGVDEQYF
TRBV4-3	few	TRBJ1-2	NA	TGCGCCAGCAGCCAGTACAGGGTAGCGAACTATGGCTACACCTTC	CASSQYRVANYGYTF
TRBV7-6	NA	TRBJ2-7	NA	TGTGCCAGCAGCATAGCGGCCTCGGGCGGGGACGAGCAGTACTTC	CASSIAASGGDEQYF
TRBV5-1	NA	TRBJ2-3	TRBD2	TGCGCCAGCAGCCTTAGCGGGAGGGGAGCAGATACGCAGTATTTT	CASSLSGRGADTQYF
TRBV13	NA	TRBJ2-7	NA	TGTGCCAGCAGCTTAGGCCAGGGCAGGTTTGGGGAGCAGTACTTC	CASSLGQGRFGEQYF
TRBV2	NA	TRBJ1-3	NA	TGTGCCAGCAGGGACAGAGCTGGAAACACCATATATTTT	CASRDRAGNTIYF
TRBV9	NA	TRBJ2-3	NA	TGTGCCAGCACCGTAGATGGGGGGGGCGGCACAGATACGCAGTATTTT	CASTVDGGGGTDTQYF
TRBV9	NA	TRBJ2-3	TRBD1	TGTGCCAGCAGCGTAGCGGACAGGGGGCGAGGCACAGATACGCAGTATTTT	CASSVADRGRGTDTQYF
TRBV5-4	NA	TRBJ2-1	NA	TGTGCCAGCAGCTTGGTTCCAGACAATGAGCAGTTCTTC	CASSLVPDNEQFF
TRBV12-3/TRBV12-4	NA	TRBJ2-7	NA	TGTGCCAGCAGCCGGAGGAGCTCCTACGAGCAGTACTTC	CASSRRSSYEQYF
TRBV10-3	NA	TRBJ2-1	TRBD2	TGTGCCATCAGTGAGTCGGCTAGCGGGACCTACAATGAGCAGTTCTTC	CAISESASGTYNEQFF
TRBV7-3	NA	TRBJ1-3	NA	TGTGCCAGCAGCTCAGGGGCTGGAAACACCATATATTTT	CASSSGAGNTIYF
TRBV5-1	NA	TRBJ1-1	NA	TGCGCCAGCAGCTTGCTATCAGGGAGGGCTGAAGCTTTCTTT	CASSLLSGRAEAFF
TRBV6-5	NA	TRBJ2-7	TRBD2	TGTGCCAGCAGGATCGGGACTAGCGGTCACTACGAGCAGTACTTC	CASRIGTSGHYEQYF